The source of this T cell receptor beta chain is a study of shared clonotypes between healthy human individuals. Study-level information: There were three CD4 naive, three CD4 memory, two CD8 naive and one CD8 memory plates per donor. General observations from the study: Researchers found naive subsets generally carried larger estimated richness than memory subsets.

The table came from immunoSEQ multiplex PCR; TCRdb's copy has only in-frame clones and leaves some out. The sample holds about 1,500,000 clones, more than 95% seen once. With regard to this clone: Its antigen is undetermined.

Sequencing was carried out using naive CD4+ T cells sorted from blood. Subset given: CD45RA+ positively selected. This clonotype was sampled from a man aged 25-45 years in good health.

This chain's CDR3 is CASSPIQGLGETQYF. The CDR3 nucleotides are TGTGCCAGCAGCCCAATACAGGGGTTAGGGGAGACCCAGTACTTC. The chain couples TRBV11-2 to TRBJ2-5; 7 bases align to TRBD1. Germline V gives CDR1 SGHAT, CDR2 FQNNGV. V lost 5 bases, J lost 5 bases, and 11 bases stayed unmatched. CDR3 length: 15 residues.